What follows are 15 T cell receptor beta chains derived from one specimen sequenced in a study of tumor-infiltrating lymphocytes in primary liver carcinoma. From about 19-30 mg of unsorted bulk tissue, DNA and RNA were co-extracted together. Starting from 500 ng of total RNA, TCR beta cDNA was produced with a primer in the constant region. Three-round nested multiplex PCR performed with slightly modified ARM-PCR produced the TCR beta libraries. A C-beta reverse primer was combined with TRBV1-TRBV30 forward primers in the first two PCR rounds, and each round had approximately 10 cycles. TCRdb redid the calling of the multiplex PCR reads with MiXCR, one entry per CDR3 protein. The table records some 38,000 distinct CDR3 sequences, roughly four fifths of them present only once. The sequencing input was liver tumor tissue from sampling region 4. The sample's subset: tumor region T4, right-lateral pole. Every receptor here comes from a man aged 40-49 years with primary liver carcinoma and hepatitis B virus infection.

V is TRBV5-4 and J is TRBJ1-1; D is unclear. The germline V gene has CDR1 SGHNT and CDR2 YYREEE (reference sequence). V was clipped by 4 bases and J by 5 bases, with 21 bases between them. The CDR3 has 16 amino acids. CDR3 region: CASSLRRGLSGTEAFF. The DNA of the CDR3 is TGTGCCAGCAGCCTTAGGAGAGGTCTAAGTGGGACTGAAGCTTTCTTT.

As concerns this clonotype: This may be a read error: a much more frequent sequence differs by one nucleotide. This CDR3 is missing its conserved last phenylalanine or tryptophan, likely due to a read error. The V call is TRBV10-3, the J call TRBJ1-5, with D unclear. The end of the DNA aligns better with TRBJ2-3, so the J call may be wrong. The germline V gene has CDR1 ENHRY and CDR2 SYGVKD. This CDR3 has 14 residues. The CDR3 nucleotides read TGTGCCATCAGCGAGGTACTCCAAGGTCAGCCCCAGTATTCT. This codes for CAISEVLQGQPQYS.

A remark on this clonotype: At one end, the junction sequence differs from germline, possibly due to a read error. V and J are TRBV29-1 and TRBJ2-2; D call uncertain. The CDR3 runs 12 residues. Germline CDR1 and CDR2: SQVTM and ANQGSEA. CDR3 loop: CSAKRYTAELLF. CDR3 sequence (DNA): TGCAGCGCCAAACGGTACACCGCGGAGCTGCTTTTT.

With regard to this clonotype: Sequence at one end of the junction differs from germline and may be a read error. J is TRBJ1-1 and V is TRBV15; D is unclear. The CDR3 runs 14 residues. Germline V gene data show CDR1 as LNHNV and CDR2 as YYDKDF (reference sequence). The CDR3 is CATSEPGLNTKAFF. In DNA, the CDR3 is TGTGCCACCAGCGAACCGGGTCTGAACACTAAAGCCTTCTTT. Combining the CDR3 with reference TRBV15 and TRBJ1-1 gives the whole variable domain DAMVIQNPRYQVTQFGKPVTLSCSQTLNHNVMYWYQQKSSQAPKLLFHYYDKDFNNEADTPDNFQSRRPNTSFCFLDIRSPGLGDTAMYLCATSEPGLNTKAFFGQGTRLTVV.

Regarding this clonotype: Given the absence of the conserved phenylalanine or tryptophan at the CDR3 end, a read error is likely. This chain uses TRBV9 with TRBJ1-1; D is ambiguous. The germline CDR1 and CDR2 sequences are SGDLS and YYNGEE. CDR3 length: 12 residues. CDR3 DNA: TGTACCAGCAGCCCGGGGAACACTGAAGCTTTCTTA. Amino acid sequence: CTSSPGNTEAFL.

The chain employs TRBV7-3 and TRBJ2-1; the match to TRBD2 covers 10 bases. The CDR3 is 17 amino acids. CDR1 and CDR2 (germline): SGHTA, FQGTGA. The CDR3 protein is CTSSLELAGVRYNEQFF. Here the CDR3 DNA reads TGTACTAGCAGCTTAGAGCTAGCGGGAGTCCGCTACAATGAGCAGTTCTTC. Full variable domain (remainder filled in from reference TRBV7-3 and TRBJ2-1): GAGVSQTPSNKVTEKGKYVELRCDPISGHTALYWYRQSLGQGPEFLIYFQGTGAADDSGLPNDRFFAVRPEGSVSTLKIQRTERGDSAVYLCTSSLELAGVRYNEQFFGPGTRLTVL.

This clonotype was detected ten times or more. CDR3 nucleotide sequence: TGTGCCAGCAGTTGGACTAGCGGGAGGGACATTCAGTACTTC. Amino acids: CASSWTSGRDIQYF. V usage is TRBV2 and J usage is TRBJ2-4, with 15 bases matching TRBD2. V trimming: 5 bases; J trimming: 8 bases; junction bases outside the gene matches: 1. The CDR3 totals 14 residues. Looked up from germline, CDR1 is SNHLY and CDR2 is FYNNEI.

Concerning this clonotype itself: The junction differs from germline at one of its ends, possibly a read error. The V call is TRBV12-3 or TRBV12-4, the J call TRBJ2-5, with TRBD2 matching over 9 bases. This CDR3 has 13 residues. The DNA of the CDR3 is TGTGTCAGCACCGCGGGGGGGCAAGAGACTCAGTACTTC. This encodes CVSTAGGQETQYF.

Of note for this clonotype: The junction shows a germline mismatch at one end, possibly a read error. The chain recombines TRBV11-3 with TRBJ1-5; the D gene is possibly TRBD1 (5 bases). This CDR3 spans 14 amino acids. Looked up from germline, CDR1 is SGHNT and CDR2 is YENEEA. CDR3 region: CASSDSYTNHPQHF. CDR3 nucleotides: TGTGCCAGCAGCGACAGCTATACCAATCATCCCCAGCATTTT.

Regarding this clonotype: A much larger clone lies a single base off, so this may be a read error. This chain's CDR3 is CSATTGGQPQYF. The CDR3 nucleotides are TGCAGTGCTACAACAGGGGGCCAGCCCCAGTATTTT. V usage is TRBV20-1 and J usage is TRBJ1-5; 9 bases align to TRBD1. The J call is uncertain, as TRBJ2-3 better fits the DNA end. This CDR3 comprises 12 residues. Germline values: CDR1 DFQATT, CDR2 SNEGSKA (reference sequence).

This chain's CDR3 is CASSMGLSYEQYF. DNA of the CDR3: TGTGCCAGCAGTATGGGACTGTCCTACGAGCAGTACTTC. The rearrangement joins TRBV11-3 to TRBJ2-7, with D possibly being TRBD2 (6 bases). CDR1 SGHNT and CDR2 YENEEA come from the germline V gene. The CDR3 length is 13 residues. V was clipped by 6 bases and J by 1 base, with 10 bases between them.

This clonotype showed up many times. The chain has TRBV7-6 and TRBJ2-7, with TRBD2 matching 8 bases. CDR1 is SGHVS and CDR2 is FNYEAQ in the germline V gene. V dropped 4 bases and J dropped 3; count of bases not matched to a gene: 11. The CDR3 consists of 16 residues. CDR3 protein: CASSSEPDGGGYEQYF. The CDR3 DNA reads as TGTGCCAGCAGCTCCGAGCCCGACGGGGGGGGCTACGAGCAGTACTTC.

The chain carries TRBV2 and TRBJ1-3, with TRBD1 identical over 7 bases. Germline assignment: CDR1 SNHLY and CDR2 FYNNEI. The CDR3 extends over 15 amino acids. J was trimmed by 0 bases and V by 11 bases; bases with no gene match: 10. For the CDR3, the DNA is TGTGCCGCTGGGGACAGATCAATCTCTGGAAACACCATATATTTT. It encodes CAAGDRSISGNTIYF.

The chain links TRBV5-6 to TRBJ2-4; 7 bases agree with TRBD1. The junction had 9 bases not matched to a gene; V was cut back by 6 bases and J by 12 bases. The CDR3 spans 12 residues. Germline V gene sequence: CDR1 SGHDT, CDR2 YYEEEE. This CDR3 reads CASKWPTGPQYF. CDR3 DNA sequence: TGTGCCAGCAAATGGCCGACAGGGCCTCAGTACTTC.

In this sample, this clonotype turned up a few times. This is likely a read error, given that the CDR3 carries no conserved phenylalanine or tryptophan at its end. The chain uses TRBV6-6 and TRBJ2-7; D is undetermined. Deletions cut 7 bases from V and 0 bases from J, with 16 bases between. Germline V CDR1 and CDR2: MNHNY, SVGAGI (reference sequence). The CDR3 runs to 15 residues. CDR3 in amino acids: CASNSPTLSSYEQYS. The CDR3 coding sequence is TGTGCCAGCAATTCTCCCACCCTGAGCTCCTACGAGCAGTACTCC.